What follows are 24 T cell receptor beta chains derived from one specimen sequenced in a study of cytomegalovirus exposure and HLA in healthy donors. PCR employed 60 Vbeta and 13 Jbeta primers. The protocol was immunoSEQ multiplex PCR, while the TCRdb copy is restricted to in-frame clones and leaves out a portion. The data show 150,000 to 180,000 clones, about 80% seen once. Sample: PBMCs. The source is a woman in her 40s in good health and CMV-seronegative.

The chain combines TRBV27 with TRBJ2-6; D not certain. CDR3 length: 14 amino acids. Deletions cut 3 bases from V and 2 bases from J, with 5 bases between. In germline, CDR1 is MNHEY, CDR2 SMNVEV (reference sequence). The CDR3 spells CASSFSPGANVLTF. The DNA of the CDR3 is TGTGCCAGCAGTTTCTCCCCTGGGGCCAACGTCCTGACTTTC.

The rearrangement joins TRBV6-5 to TRBJ1-2, with 8 positions matching TRBD1. V was pared by 6 bases and J by 4 bases, with 10 bases of the junction left unmatched. Germline V lookup: CDR1 MNHEY, CDR2 SVGAGI. The CDR3 length is 15 residues. This chain's CDR3 is CASSPGQGLSYGYTF. CDR3 nucleotide sequence: TGTGCCAGCAGCCCAGGACAGGGTTTGAGCTATGGCTACACCTTC.

The gene calls are TRBV11-3 and TRBJ2-7, with 8 positions matching TRBD2. This CDR3 is built from 15 residues. The junction had 4 bases not matched to a gene; V was cut back by 0 bases and J by 3 bases. Germline V gene lookup returns CDR1 SGHNT and CDR2 YENEEA. Written as DNA, the CDR3 is TGTGCCAGCAGCTTAGAGGGGGCGGGGGGCTACGAGCAGTACTTC. As protein: CASSLEGAGGYEQYF.

The chain carries TRBV5-1 and TRBJ1-1, with 10 bases aligning to TRBD1. Trimming cost V 4 bases and J 4 bases; bases outside gene matches: 7. CDR1 is SGHRS, CDR2 YFSETQ, per germline. The CDR3 covers 15 residues. The CDR3 loop reads CASSPSGQGTTEAFF. DNA of the CDR3: TGCGCCAGCAGCCCATCGGGACAGGGGACCACTGAAGCTTTCTTT.

The chain links TRBV18 to TRBJ2-5; TRBD1 agrees at 7 bases. This CDR3 has 14 amino acids. From germline, CDR1 is KGHSH and CDR2 LQKENI. Trimming took 6 bases from V and 5 from J; bases not matched to a gene: 9. CDR3 in amino acids: CASSQRTGGETQYF. The CDR3 nucleotides are TGTGCCAGCTCCCAACGGACAGGCGGGGAGACCCAGTACTTC.

The rearrangement uses TRBV10-3 and TRBJ1-5; 10 bases match TRBD1. This CDR3 is built from 16 residues. Germline V lookup: CDR1 ENHRY, CDR2 SYGVKD. The J segment lost 2 bases and the V segment lost 1 base, leaving 2 bases of the junction unmatched. The CDR3 loop reads CAISEWGTGGNQPQHF. CDR3 nucleotides: TGTGCCATCAGTGAGTGGGGGACAGGGGGCAATCAGCCCCAGCATTTT.

This rearrangement joins TRBV2 to TRBJ1-1; 11 bases agree with TRBD1. CDR1 and CDR2 (germline): SNHLY, FYNNEI. The trim removed 4 bases at V and 6 bases at J, leaving 7 bases unmatched. The CDR3 spans 15 residues. The CDR3 bases are TGTGCCAGCAGTGCCCGGGACAGGGGGGACTCTGAAGCTTTCTTT. Amino acid sequence: CASSARDRGDSEAFF.

The rearrangement joins TRBV29-1 to TRBJ1-2; a weak D match, TRBD1 (6 bases). The CDR3 totals 11 residues. V dropped 8 bases and J dropped 6 bases, with 13 bases sitting between them. Looked up from germline, CDR1 is SQVTM and CDR2 is ANQGSEA. The CDR3 loop is CSSRAGDGYTF. The DNA of the CDR3 is TGCAGCTCTCGGGCAGGGGATGGCTACACCTTC.

The V and J genes are TRBV6-1 and TRBJ1-1, with a weak D call TRBD1 (5 bases). The CDR3 has 14 amino acids. Germline-derived CDR1 and CDR2 are MNHNS and SASEGT. Deletions cut 8 bases from V and 8 bases from J, with 21 bases between. The CDR3 region is CASLGGALTLEAFF. CDR3 bases: TGTGCCAGCTTGGGTGGGGCCCTCACTTTAGAAGCTTTCTTT.

J is TRBJ2-3 and V is TRBV6-1; possibly TRBD2 for D (5 bases). This CDR3 contains 13 residues. Germline values: CDR1 MNHNS, CDR2 SASEGT. Trimming removed 10 bases from V and 1 base from J, with 12 bases in between. The CDR3 DNA is TGTGCCACCCGACCCGGGGGCACAGATACGCAGTATTTT. It codes for CATRPGGTDTQYF.

The chain carries TRBV5-6 and TRBJ1-6; 11 bases fit TRBD1. The CDR3 is 16 residues long. Looked up from germline, CDR1 is SGHDT and CDR2 is YYEEEE. V lost 4 bases and J lost 6; bases outside the gene matches: 6. The CDR3 sequence is CASSKDRGRLNSPLHF. DNA of the CDR3: TGTGCCAGCAGCAAGGACAGGGGGCGTCTTAATTCACCCCTCCACTTT.

This sequence joins TRBV5-4 and TRBJ2-3; 9 bases agree with TRBD2. Germline lookup yields CDR1 SGHNT and CDR2 YYREEE (reference sequence). CDR3 length: 15 amino acids. V trimming: 3 bases; J trimming: 6 bases; junction bases outside the gene matches: 8. Written as DNA, the CDR3 is TGTGCCAGCAGCTACTATAGCGGGGGTACCGATACGCAGTATTTT. It is translated as CASSYYSGGTDTQYF.

The rearrangement joins TRBV6-1 to TRBJ1-1, with D uncertain. V lost 3 bases to trimming and J lost 8 bases, with 7 bases between them. This CDR3 is 11 amino acids long. Germline CDR1 and CDR2: MNHNS and SASEGT. CDR3 coding DNA: TGTGCCAGCAGTGAGCTAATCGAAGCTTTCTTT. Amino acid sequence: CASSELIEAFF.

The V and J genes are TRBV9 and TRBJ2-3; D remains unclear. The V end was cut by 1 base, the J end by 4 bases, with 7 bases between. This CDR3 comprises 13 residues. CDR1 SGDLS and CDR2 YYNGEE come from the germline V gene. The CDR3 DNA is TGTGCCAGCAGCGTAAGCTTCCCAGATACGCAGTATTTT. Translation gives CASSVSFPDTQYF. The full variable domain, its missing parts supplied by reference TRBV9 and TRBJ2-3, is DSGVTQTPKHLITATGQRVTLRCSPRSGDLSVYWYQQSLDQGLQFLIQYYNGEERAKGNILERFSAQQFPDLHSELNLSSLELGDSALYFCASSVSFPDTQYFGPGTRLTVL.

The rearrangement joins TRBV28 to TRBJ2-3; D remains ambiguous. This CDR3 region has 14 residues. V lost 5 bases and J lost 5, with 14 bases in between. Per the germline V gene, CDR1 is MDHEN and CDR2 is SYDVKM. This CDR3 reads CASSPTSVVDTQYF. DNA of the CDR3: TGTGCCAGCAGTCCTACGAGTGTCGTAGATACGCAGTATTTT.

The chain links TRBV19 to TRBJ1-6; the match to TRBD1 covers 11 bases. Germline V lookup: CDR1 LNHDA, CDR2 SQIVND (reference sequence). J lost 8 bases, V lost 3 bases, and 15 bases had no gene match. The CDR3 is made up of 19 amino acids. CDR3 loop: CASSMFGQGAIGSHSPLHF. As DNA, the CDR3 is TGTGCCAGTAGTATGTTTGGACAGGGGGCAATCGGATCCCATTCACCCCTCCACTTT.

This sequence joins TRBV29-1 and TRBJ2-3, with 8 bases identical to TRBD2. Germline V gives CDR1 SQVTM, CDR2 ANQGSEA. The CDR3 is 14 amino acids. The J segment lost 4 bases and the V segment lost 6 bases, leaving 9 bases of the junction unmatched. The chain's CDR3 is CSVPWRGAPDTQYF. The CDR3 bases are TGCAGCGTCCCTTGGCGGGGGGCCCCAGATACGCAGTATTTT.

The genes are TRBV5-1 and TRBJ1-1; no clear D gene. Germline CDR1 reads SGHRS; CDR2 reads YFSETQ. The V end lost 3 bases, the J end lost 0 bases, and 9 bases lay between the germline ends. This CDR3 contains 14 residues. The CDR3 region is CASSSRDMNTEAFF. The DNA for the CDR3 is TGCGCCAGCAGCTCCCGAGATATGAACACTGAAGCTTTCTTT. The complete variable domain, with remaining parts taken from reference TRBV5-1 and TRBJ1-1, reads KAGVTQTPRYLIKTRGQQVTLSCSPISGHRSVSWYQQTPGQGLQFLFEYFSETQRNKGNFPGRFSGRQFSNSRSEMNVSTLELGDSALYLCASSSRDMNTEAFFGQGTRLTVV.

In DNA, the CDR3 is TGCGCCAGCCCCCCTTCCACAGGGGCCGGGGAGACAGATACGCAGTATTTT. It codes for CASPPSTGAGETDTQYF. The V call is TRBV10-1, the J call TRBJ2-3; 7 bases map to TRBD1. V dropped 8 bases and J dropped 3; count of bases not matched to a gene: 17. The CDR3 covers 17 residues. CDR1 WNHNN and CDR2 SYGVQD come from the germline V gene (reference sequence).

This clone occurred a few times. The gene calls are TRBV19 and TRBJ1-5, with 8 bases that match TRBD1. Germline loops: CDR1 LNHDA, CDR2 SQIVND (reference sequence). V dropped 8 bases and J dropped 2; count of bases not matched to a gene: 11. CDR3 length: 16 residues. The CDR3 sequence: CASRPSGQGGNQPQHF. The DNA for the CDR3 is TGTGCCAGTCGACCCTCCGGACAGGGTGGCAATCAGCCCCAGCATTTT.

The gene calls are TRBV5-6 and TRBJ1-2; a weak D match, TRBD1 (6 bases). This CDR3 region has 14 residues. Trimming pared 5 bases from V and 5 bases from J, leaving 16 bases between. Per germline, CDR1 SGHDT and CDR2 YYEEEE. The CDR3 loop reads CASRMGGGAYGYTF. The CDR3 region has the DNA TGTGCCAGCAGGATGGGGGGGGGCGCGTATGGCTACACCTTC. Combining the CDR3 with reference TRBV5-6 and TRBJ1-2 gives the whole variable domain DAGVTQSPTHLIKTRGQQVTLRCSPKSGHDTVSWYQQALGQGPQFIFQYYEEEERQRGNFPDRFSGHQFPNYSSELNVNALLLGDSALYLCASRMGGGAYGYTFGSGTRLTVV.

The chain couples TRBV6-1 to TRBJ1-1; D not certain. CDR3 length: 13 residues. Trimming took 5 bases from V and 0 from J, leaving 7 bases between them. In germline, CDR1 is MNHNS, CDR2 SASEGT. The CDR3 sequence is CASSPLMNTEAFF. CDR3 DNA: TGTGCCAGCAGTCCACTCATGAACACTGAAGCTTTCTTT.

The chain carries TRBV29-1 and TRBJ2-7; 7 bases align to TRBD2. The V gene end was trimmed by 7 bases and the J gene end by 3 bases; junction bases not matched to a gene: 9. CDR1 SQVTM and CDR2 ANQGSEA come from the germline V gene. The CDR3 sequence is 13 residues long. The CDR3 DNA reads as TGCAGCGGGGGAGGGCAGGGATACTACGAGCAGTACTTC. It yields the protein CSGGGQGYYEQYF.

This clone showed up just once. The rearrangement links TRBV2 to TRBJ1-2; D is unclear. V dropped 8 bases and J dropped 6 bases, with 19 bases sitting between them. CDR3 size: 14 residues. The germline V gene has CDR1 SNHLY and CDR2 FYNNEI. The CDR3 sequence is CASGLSLPTDGYTF. The CDR3 DNA sequence: TGTGCCAGCGGCCTTAGCCTTCCCACGGATGGCTACACCTTC.